This TCR beta chain was identified during a study of blood T cell repertoires in COVID-19. With 4 bases removed from V and 3 bases from J, the gap between germline ends came to 9 bases. The CDR3 covers 14 residues. In germline, CDR1 is MDHEN, CDR2 SYDVKM. Repertoires were generated with immunoSEQ multiplex PCR, while TCRdb's copy carries only in-frame clones and drops some. Seen here are some 190,000 clones, around 85% observed once, and the top ten hold approximately 6.9%. This TCR came from a man older than 75 with COVID-19, enrolled during active disease. V gene TRBV28 combines with J gene TRBJ2-2; possible D gene TRBD1, 6 bases. The sequenced sample was peripheral blood. Here the CDR3 reads CASSSPGDTGELFF. The CDR3 region has the DNA TGTGCCAGCAGTTCTCCAGGGGACACCGGGGAGCTGTTTTTT.